The 8 T cell receptor beta chains given below trace back to one sample, sequenced in a study of metastatic and nonmetastatic thyroid tumors (dated by TCRdb to between 2020 and 2021). To prepare the library, PCR was applied. Sequenced on an Illumina HiSeq 4000. The raw public data were reprocessed by TCRdb itself: fastp quality trimming at Q25, MiXCR clonotype calling, in-frame beta chains only. This sample holds 15,000 to 20,000 clones; roughly 22% were observed only once. About 10% of the sample is in the top ten clones. None of the patients had been given any treatment before thyroid surgery. The sequenced sample consisted of tumor tissue. These receptors all stem from a male donor with papillary thyroid cancer or a benign thyroid nodule (not recorded which). Some clones in this sample may be carry-over from other donors' samples.

Note on this clone: A read error may account for a junction end that differs from germline. V gene TRBV11-2 combines with J gene TRBJ1-2; D is uncertain. Per the germline V gene, CDR1 is SGHAT and CDR2 is FQNNGV. This CDR3 region has 15 residues. This CDR3 reads CGSSPLWKDNYRYTF. CDR3 DNA sequence: TGTGGCAGCAGCCCCCTTTGGAAGGATAACTATCGCTACACCTTC.

Ten or more counts support this clone. This sequence joins TRBV28 and TRBJ2-5, with TRBD2 matching over 9 bases. V shed 6 bases and J 5 bases; nucleotides not matched to a gene: 7. The germline V gene has CDR1 MDHEN and CDR2 SYDVKM. This CDR3 has 14 residues. The CDR3 nucleotides are TGTGCCAGCAGAGCAGCGGGAGGTAGGGAGACCCAGTACTTC. It encodes CASRAAGGRETQYF.

The CDR3 protein is CASRVGGQDYYGYTF. CDR3 coding DNA: TGTGCCAGCAGGGTCGGAGGACAGGACTACTATGGCTACACCTTC. The chain recombines TRBV6-1 with TRBJ1-2; TRBD1 aligns across 7 bases. CDR1 MNHNS and CDR2 SASEGT come from the germline V gene. The J segment lost 3 bases and the V segment lost 6 bases, leaving 10 bases of the junction unmatched. This CDR3 spans 15 amino acids.

The chain employs TRBV13 and TRBJ2-7; either TRBD1 or TRBD2 may fit D (6 bases each). The CDR3 spans 16 residues. The germline V gene has CDR1 PRHDT and CDR2 FYEKMQ (reference sequence). Trimming cost V 5 bases and J 2 bases, with 19 bases left between them. The CDR3 coding sequence is TGTGCCAGCAGCCGCCTTGCGGGACATGGACCCTACGAGCAGTACTTC. It is translated as CASSRLAGHGPYEQYF.

Many counts were recorded for this clone. V usage is TRBV28 and J usage is TRBJ1-1; the match to TRBD1 covers 7 bases. Germline V lookup: CDR1 MDHEN, CDR2 SYDVKM. The CDR3 extends over 15 amino acids. J lost 5 bases, V lost 3 bases, and 9 bases had no gene match. CDR3 DNA sequence: TGTGCCAGCAGTTTCCCCAGGGGGAAGAGAACTGAAGCTTTCTTT. Translated: CASSFPRGKRTEAFF.

This clone was detected ten times or more. This chain connects TRBV30 to TRBJ1-3; D is uncertain. Germline V gene sequence: CDR1 GTSNPN, CDR2 SVGIG (reference sequence). The CDR3 is made up of 13 amino acids. V was shortened by 2 bases and J by 2 bases, with 7 bases between the two germline ends. The CDR3 loop reads CAWSFGPGNTIYF. CDR3 DNA: TGTGCCTGGAGTTTCGGGCCTGGAAACACCATATATTTT.

With regard to this clone: An end of the junction does not agree with germline; a read error may underlie this. The rearrangement links TRBV20-1 to TRBJ2-4; no definite D call. CDR3 length equals 15 residues. CDR1 and CDR2 from the germline V gene are DFQATT and SNEGSKA (reference sequence). The CDR3 DNA is TGCAGTGCCAGAGATAATCCACTAGCCAAAAACATTCAGTACTTC. Translating it yields CSARDNPLAKNIQYF.

This clone was detected many times. The V call is TRBV11-2, the J call TRBJ2-1; 9 bases are a match to TRBD1. The CDR3 spans 15 residues. V gave up 5 bases and J gave up 8 bases; unmatched junction bases: 10. Per germline, CDR1 SGHAT and CDR2 FQNNGV. CDR3: CASSVGGQGRYEQFF. CDR3 coding DNA: TGTGCCAGCAGCGTAGGCGGACAGGGGAGGTATGAGCAGTTCTTC.